This T cell receptor (beta chain) was profiled in a study of Tregs in tolerant kidney transplant recipients. Study-level points and caveats: Biological reproducibility was not directly addressed, but technical replication error appeared minimal.

Here immunoSEQ multiplex PCR was the method, and the copy in TCRdb shows in-frame clones only, minus some. This repertoire shows about 110,000 clones, 90% found once; its top ten account for approximately 0.35%. In the case of this clone: The antigen is undetermined. The same CDR3 arises from other DNA sequences in this sample as well.

Trimming left V 0 bases short and J 9 bases short, with 15 bases between. This CDR3 is built from 15 residues. Germline CDR1 PRHDT, CDR2 FYEKMQ (reference sequence). The specimen comprised CD4+ T cells from blood, sampled before the transplant. The origin of this receptor is a human donor who received a combined kidney and bone marrow transplant. The V gene is TRBV13, the J gene TRBJ2-1; TRBD2 might be the D (5 bases). CDR3 sequence reads: CASSLGLAGVGEQFF. The DNA for the CDR3 is TGTGCCAGCAGCTTAGGCCTTGCCGGGGTCGGTGAGCAGTTCTTC.